This T cell receptor (beta chain) was sequenced during a study of blood T cell repertoires in COVID-19. On the study more broadly: Acute-phase and convalescent COVID-19 samples originated in the United States, Italy and Spain. PBMCs, B-cell-depleted T cells, or T cells provided the cDNA or gDNA that made up the material.

The ends lost 4 bases at V and 10 bases at J; junction bases unmatched: 11. The CDR3 runs to 14 residues. Germline-derived CDR1 and CDR2 are SGHTA and FQGNSA. Per the original data handling: Estimation of nucleated cell counts was performed using reference gene primer amplification. Assay: immunoSEQ multiplex PCR; the TCRdb copy retains only in-frame clones and omits some. V and J calls and clone size come straight from that table; D and trimming were deduced from the DNA. Among about 190,000 clones listed, 88% were seen once. Sample: peripheral blood. The origin of this receptor is a woman in her thirties or forties who had recovered from COVID-19. V is TRBV7-2 and J is TRBJ1-2, with 8 bases lining up with TRBD1. CDR3 sequence (DNA): TGTGCCAGCAGCTCCTTTGCAGGGGGCCCCGACTACACCTTC. Protein: CASSSFAGGPDYTF.